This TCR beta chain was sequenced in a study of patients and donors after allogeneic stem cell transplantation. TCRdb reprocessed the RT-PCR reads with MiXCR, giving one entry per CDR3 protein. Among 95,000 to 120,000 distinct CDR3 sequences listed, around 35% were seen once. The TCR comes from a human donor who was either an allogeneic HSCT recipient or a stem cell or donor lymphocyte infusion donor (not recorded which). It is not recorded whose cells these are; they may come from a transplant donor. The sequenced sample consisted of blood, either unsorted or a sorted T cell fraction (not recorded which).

CDR3 nucleotides: TGCAGTGCTAAGGGCCAGGGGGCCCCAGGTCAGCCCCAGCATTTT. Translation gives CSAKGQGAPGQPQHF. The genes are TRBV20-1 and TRBJ1-5; 8 nucleotides match TRBD1. CDR1 is DFQATT, CDR2 SNEGSKA, per germline (reference sequence). The V gene end was trimmed by 4 bases and the J gene end by 6 bases; junction bases not matched to a gene: 11. The CDR3 has 15 amino acids.